The 21 T cell receptor beta chains reported below all come from one sample, sequenced in a study of CD8 T cells in Susac syndrome. Random hexamers served to reverse transcribe roughly 0.45 to 1 ug RNA. TCRdb processed the immunoSEQ multiplex PCR reads anew with MiXCR; each CDR3 protein has one entry. The sample consists of about 160,000 distinct CDR3 sequences, 94% of them appearing once. The sample was CD4+ T cells from PBMCs. These receptors were collected from a human donor with multiple sclerosis.

The chain uses TRBV6-5 and TRBJ2-7, with D unresolved. V lost 5 bases and J lost 4, with 12 bases in between. Germline lookup yields CDR1 MNHEY and CDR2 SVGAGI. The CDR3 totals 13 residues. The CDR3 region is CASSNRVGYEQYF. CDR3 DNA: TGTGCCAGCAGTAATAGGGTGGGGTACGAGCAGTACTTC.

The chain couples TRBV29-1 to TRBJ1-1, with D perhaps matching TRBD1 (5 bases). V gave up 6 bases and J gave up 9 bases, with 17 bases separating them. Germline CDR1 and CDR2: SQVTM and ANQGSEA. CDR3 length: 12 residues. CDR3 region: CSVLPQTEKAFF. In nucleotides, the CDR3 is TGCAGCGTCCTACCCCAGACAGAGAAAGCTTTCTTT.

The rearrangement links TRBV15 to TRBJ2-7; 8 bases match TRBD1. The J segment lost 7 bases and the V segment lost 0 bases, leaving 11 bases of the junction unmatched. This CDR3 contains 16 residues. From germline, CDR1 is LNHNV and CDR2 YYDKDF (reference sequence). The CDR3 loop is CATSRDVGDRSPEQYF. In DNA, the CDR3 is TGTGCCACCAGCAGAGATGTCGGGGACAGGTCCCCGGAGCAGTACTTC.

The chain couples TRBV11-2 to TRBJ2-1; unclear D gene. The CDR3 is 15 amino acids. Per the germline V gene, CDR1 is SGHAT and CDR2 is FQNNGV. The V end was cut by 0 bases, the J end by 1 base, with 7 bases between. The CDR3 region is CASSLEAASYNEQFF. For the CDR3, the DNA is TGTGCCAGCAGCTTAGAGGCGGCATCCTACAATGAGCAGTTCTTC.

J is TRBJ1-5 and V is TRBV4-1; a possible D gene is TRBD1 (6 bases). The V gene lost 0 bases and the J gene lost 3 bases, with 9 bases spanning the gap. Looked up from germline, CDR1 is MGHRA and CDR2 is YSYEKL. The CDR3 is 15 amino acids. The CDR3 sequence: CASSQEGGFNQPQHF. The CDR3 DNA sequence: TGCGCCAGCAGCCAAGAAGGGGGTTTCAATCAGCCCCAGCATTTT.

The chain is built from TRBV7-2 and TRBJ2-7; a possible D gene is TRBD2 (6 bases). The germline V gene has CDR1 SGHTA and CDR2 FQGNSA. The CDR3 runs to 12 residues. Trimming left V 3 bases short and J 7 bases short, with 10 bases between. The chain's CDR3 is CASSFSGGEQYF. The DNA of the CDR3 is TGTGCCAGCAGCTTTAGCGGTGGGGAGCAGTACTTC. The variable domain in full, completed from reference TRBV7-2 and TRBJ2-7, reads GAGVSQSPSNKVTEKGKDVELRCDPISGHTALYWYRQSLGQGLEFLIYFQGNSAPDKSGLPSDRFSAERTGGSVSTLTIQRTQQEDSAVYLCASSFSGGEQYFGPGTRLTVT.

The chain uses TRBV10-3 and TRBJ1-2; a possible D gene is TRBD1 (6 bases). CDR3 length: 12 residues. Germline V lookup: CDR1 ENHRY, CDR2 SYGVKD. Between the trimmed V and J ends, which lost 6 bases and 8 bases, there was a span of 13 bases. The CDR3 DNA is TGTGCCATCAGCGAAGCAGGGGAAGGCTACACCTTC. Translated, it gives CAISEAGEGYTF.

The rearrangement links TRBV11-2 to TRBJ2-5; no reliable D call. Germline lookup yields CDR1 SGHAT and CDR2 FQNNGV. The CDR3 contains 13 residues. Between the trimmed V and J ends, which lost 3 bases and 2 bases, there was a span of 7 bases. This CDR3 reads CASSFWVQETQYF. Written as DNA, the CDR3 is TGTGCCAGCAGCTTCTGGGTACAAGAGACCCAGTACTTC.

The V gene is TRBV20-1, the J gene TRBJ2-2; 7 nucleotides line up with TRBD2. Germline V gene sequence: CDR1 DFQATT, CDR2 SNEGSKA (reference sequence). Trimming removed 6 bases from V and 7 bases from J; junction bases left unmatched: 5. The CDR3 runs 12 residues. DNA of the CDR3: TGCAGTGCCAAAACTAGCGTCGGGGAGCTGTTTTTT. The encoded protein is CSAKTSVGELFF.

The chain joins TRBV27 to TRBJ2-3, with TRBD2 matching over 7 bases. Germline V CDR1 and CDR2: MNHEY, SMNVEV (reference sequence). The CDR3 sequence is 17 residues long. Trimming took 5 bases from V and 2 from J; bases not matched to a gene: 13. The CDR3: CASSPSFASGTTDTQYF. The CDR3 DNA follows: TGTGCCAGCAGTCCCTCCTTCGCTAGCGGCACCACAGATACGCAGTATTTT.

V is TRBV27 and J is TRBJ2-5; D is uncertain. The CDR3 is 14 residues long. Trimming took 8 bases from V and 2 from J, leaving 15 bases between them. Germline CDR1 MNHEY, CDR2 SMNVEV (reference sequence). The CDR3 loop reads CASASGRRQETQYF. CDR3 bases: TGTGCCAGCGCGTCCGGCCGCCGACAAGAGACCCAGTACTTC.

The rearrangement uses TRBV5-4 and TRBJ2-7, with D uncertain. The V end lost 4 bases, the J end lost 3 bases, and 5 bases lay between the germline ends. CDR1 SGHNT and CDR2 YYREEE come from the germline V gene (reference sequence). The CDR3 is 11 residues long. The CDR3: CASSGDYEQYF. Written as DNA, the CDR3 is TGTGCCAGCAGCGGTGACTACGAGCAGTACTTC.

The rearrangement links TRBV4-1 to TRBJ1-6; the D gene is possibly TRBD1 (6 bases). The CDR3 loop spans 14 amino acids. Between the trimmed V and J ends, which lost 4 bases and 7 bases, there was a span of 11 bases. Germline V lookup: CDR1 MGHRA, CDR2 YSYEKL. The chain's CDR3 is CASSRGGPNSPLHF. In DNA form, the CDR3 reads TGCGCCAGCAGCCGAGGGGGACCCAATTCACCCCTCCACTTT.

The chain is built from TRBV30 and TRBJ1-2; D is ambiguous. CDR1 is GTSNPN, CDR2 SVGIG, per germline (reference sequence). The V end was cut by 2 bases, the J end by 0 bases, with 10 bases between. The length of the CDR3 is 14 residues. CDR3: CAWSSTNTNYGYTF. The CDR3, as DNA: TGTGCCTGGAGTAGTACGAATACTAACTATGGCTACACCTTC.

The chain employs TRBV5-1 and TRBJ2-5; 7 bases match TRBD1. CDR1 and CDR2 from the germline V gene are SGHRS and YFSETQ. The ends lost 2 bases at V and 5 bases at J; junction bases unmatched: 9. The CDR3 contains 15 residues. The DNA for the CDR3 is TGCGCCAGCAGCTTCGCCGACAGGGCTGGGGAGACCCAGTACTTC. Protein sequence: CASSFADRAGETQYF.

The J gene is TRBJ2-7, the V gene TRBV18; 8 bases map to TRBD1. Germline-derived CDR1 and CDR2 are KGHSH and LQKENI. CDR3 size: 13 residues. J was trimmed by 5 bases and V by 8 bases; bases with no gene match: 8. CDR3 residues: CASHGQGSHEQYF. Here the CDR3 DNA reads TGTGCCAGCCACGGACAGGGTTCCCACGAGCAGTACTTC.

Remarks on this clonotype: The junction does not match germline at one end; this may be a read error. This sequence joins TRBV12-3 or TRBV12-4 and TRBJ1-1; D call uncertain. The CDR3 has 13 amino acids. The CDR3 protein is CASSLNLQPDAFF. In nucleotides, the CDR3 is TGTGCCAGCAGTTTAAATCTTCAGCCTGATGCTTTCTTT.

The chain combines TRBV12-3 or TRBV12-4 with TRBJ2-7; D not resolved. V was clipped by 3 bases and J by 7 bases, with 13 bases between them. This CDR3 has 13 amino acids. In DNA, the CDR3 is TGTGCCAGCAGTTTGATCGGTGGGAAAGAGCAGTACTTC. Translation gives CASSLIGGKEQYF.

J is TRBJ2-7 and V is TRBV27; D perhaps matches TRBD1 (6 bases). This CDR3 spans 14 amino acids. Trimming pared 3 bases from V and 3 bases from J, leaving 12 bases between. Germline V gives CDR1 MNHEY, CDR2 SMNVEV (reference sequence). DNA of the CDR3: TGTGCCAGCAGTTTGAGCAGGGGAGACTACGAGCAGTACTTC. Protein product: CASSLSRGDYEQYF.

CDR3 in DNA: TGCAGCGTTGACAGGGGAAGAAACACCATATATTTT. Translating it yields CSVDRGRNTIYF. This chain uses TRBV29-1 with TRBJ1-3; D possibly corresponds to TRBD1 (6 bases). The CDR3 consists of 12 residues. The germline V and J ends were trimmed by 3 bases and 5 bases, with 8 bases remaining between them. Germline lookup yields CDR1 SQVTM and CDR2 ANQGSEA.

The chain employs TRBV4-3 and TRBJ2-5; 7 bases agree with TRBD2. Germline CDR1 reads LGHNA; CDR2 reads YSLEER. This CDR3 spans 19 amino acids. The trim removed 0 bases at V and 2 bases at J, leaving 15 bases unmatched. The CDR3 protein is CASSQDHFSGDNRQETQYF. The CDR3 DNA reads as TGCGCCAGCAGCCAAGATCATTTCAGCGGGGATAACAGACAAGAGACCCAGTACTTC.